This T cell receptor beta chain is from a study of PD-L1 blockade in urothelial cancer (dated by TCRdb to the late 2010s). About the investigation overall: Every patient began therapy in 2014 and was given atezolizumab 1,200 mg intravenously every 3 weeks. In the same patients, whole exome sequencing and RNA sequencing of pretreatment tumors were performed in addition to TCR sequencing. A median of about 150,000 T cells and 85,000 or so unique TCRs was obtained from blood samples, and a median clonality of roughly 0.074 was observed. Blood samples were analyzed 3 weeks after the start of treatment (second dose) and 6 weeks after the start of treatment. About 90% of the 29 patients were males with bladder-origin urothelial cancer, and 18 of 29 reported a prior smoking history. Durable clinical benefit was defined as a progression-free survival longer than 6 months, and TCR features were additionally tested against progression-free survival and overall survival. Nine patients reached durable clinical benefit, while 20 or so patients did not. Patients had an ECOG performance status of 0 or 1 and had received between 0 and 3 prior chemotherapy regimens. TCR sequencing covered pretreatment tumor samples and matched, serially collected peripheral blood taken before and after atezolizumab treatment. Pretreatment blood TCR-seq was available for twenty-nine patients, at least one posttreatment blood collection was obtained for around 25 patients, and tumor TCR-seq was available for around 25 patients. The study was an exploratory multi-omic analysis of somatic, immune and clinical correlates of response to PD-L1 blockade with atezolizumab in urothelial cancer.

Synthetic TCR analog templates were spiked into each PCR to estimate absolute template abundance from read counts. Using the immunoSEQ assay, TCRbeta CDR3 regions were amplified from genomic DNA with bias-controlled V and J gene primers. Sequencing of rearranged TCRbeta segments was done at approximately 20X coverage. The study's own analysis went as follows. Sequencing errors were corrected by clustering and CDR3s were annotated against IMGT to assign V, D and J genes. Out-of-frame and stop-codon sequences were excluded, and only productive TCRbeta rearrangements were used in downstream analyses. Clonality was computed as one minus Shannon entropy normalized by the log of the number of unique productive sequences. Fisher's exact test with Benjamini-Hochberg correction, using a cutoff of adjusted p below 0.01, was how clones that differed between time points or between blood and tumor were identified. The immuneACCESS repertoire file appears here via TCRdb, limited to in-frame rearrangements. These files lack a portion of the clones; in checked studies, under half of the deficit traces to unresolved V genes, and the cause of the others is not known. V and J calls and clone size are those listed in that table; D and trimming were worked out from the DNA. The sample table contains some 76,000 clones; only one count was recorded for around nine tenths of them. 3.4% of the sample rests with the top ten.

Of note for this clone: The antigen it recognizes is unknown. No quality values exist for individual bases; no much larger clone is one base distant.

The cohort comprised 25 to 35 patients with locally advanced or metastatic urothelial carcinoma treated at Memorial Sloan Kettering on a trial protocol. Peripheral blood mononuclear cells were collected pretreatment and during treatment, with between 1 and 8 total time points obtained per patient. The Qiagen DNeasy Blood extraction kit was used to purify genomic DNA from total PBMCs and tumor samples. PBMCs were collected pretreatment and during treatment and were isolated and stored as previously described. The full study reports these points: A pretreatment peripheral blood TCR clonality below the median was linked to improved progression-free and overall survival. Among patients with durable benefit, tumor-associated TCR clones showed greater expansion in peripheral blood 3 weeks after treatment started (n of about 20, p = 0.022). Because the sample size was small (n ≈ 29) and many exploratory analyses were performed, the results are intended to be hypothesis-generating.

V and J are trimmed by 5 bases and 5 bases, and the gene matches miss 9 bases of the junction. The cysteine opens and the phenylalanine closes a CDR3 of 16 amino acids. Just the 48-base CDR3 DNA is kept, in frame starting at base 1. CDR1 and CDR2 are drawn from the germline V gene: MDHEN, SYDVKM. The sample was PBMCs, taken around atezolizumab (anti-PD-L1) treatment. The TCR originated in a man in his 60s with urothelial cancer. The chain joins TRBV28 to TRBJ2-3; 11 bases in the middle match TRBD2. The CDR3 region reads CASSIIAGGPQDTQYF. The nucleotides read TGTGCCAGCAGTATAATAGCGGGAGGGCCCCAAGATACGCAGTATTTT.